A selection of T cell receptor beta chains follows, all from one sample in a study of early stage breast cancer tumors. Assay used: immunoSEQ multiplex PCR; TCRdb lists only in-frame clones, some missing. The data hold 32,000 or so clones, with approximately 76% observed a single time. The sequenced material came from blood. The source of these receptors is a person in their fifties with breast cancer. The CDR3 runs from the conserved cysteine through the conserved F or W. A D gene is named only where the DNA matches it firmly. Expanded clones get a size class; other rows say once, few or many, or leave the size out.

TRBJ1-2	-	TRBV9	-	TGTGCCAGCAGCCCTCAGGGGCGGGGGGAAGGCTACACCTTC	CASSPQGRGEGYTF
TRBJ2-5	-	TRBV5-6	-	TGTGCCAGCAGCCTGCAAGAGACCCAGTACTTC	CASSLQETQYF
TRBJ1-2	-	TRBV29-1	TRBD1	TGCAGCGTTGAAAGGGACAGATACTATGGCTACACCTTC	CSVERDRYYGYTF
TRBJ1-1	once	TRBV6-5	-	TGTGCCAGCAGTCGCCGCAGTAACACTGAAGCTTTCTTT	CASSRRSNTEAFF
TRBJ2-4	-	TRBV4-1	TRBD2	TGCGCCAGCAGCCAAGATCCTACGGGAGGGAGCATTCAGTACTTC	CASSQDPTGGSIQYF
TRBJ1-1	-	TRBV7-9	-	TGTGCCAGCAGCTTATGGGGCAGGGGAAACACTGAAGCTTTCTTT	CASSLWGRGNTEAFF
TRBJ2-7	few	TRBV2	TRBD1	TGTGCCAGCAGCTGGACAGGGGGGTCCTACGAGCAGTACTTC	CASSWTGGSYEQYF
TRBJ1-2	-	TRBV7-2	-	TGTGCCAGCAGCCCGAGGGTCGGACAGCACACTAACTATGGCTACACCTTC	CASSPRVGQHTNYGYTF
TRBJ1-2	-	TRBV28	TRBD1	TGTGCCAGCAGTTTAGGGACACAGGGGGAGATCTATGGCTACACCTTC	CASSLGTQGEIYGYTF
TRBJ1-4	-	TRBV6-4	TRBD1	TGTGCCAGCAGTGACCCATGGACAGGGTTCGGTGAAAAACTGTTTTTT	CASSDPWTGFGEKLFF
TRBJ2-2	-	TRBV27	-	TGTGCCAGCAGACGCGCCGGGACCGTGAACACCGGGGAGCTGTTTTTT	CASRRAGTVNTGELFF
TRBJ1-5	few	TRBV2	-	TGTGCCAGCAGTGATGAAGTTCAGCCCCAGCATTTT	CASSDEVQPQHF
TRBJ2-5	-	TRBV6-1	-	TGTGCCAGCATATGGTTGGAGACCCAGTACTTC	CASIWLETQYF
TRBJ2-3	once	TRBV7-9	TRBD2	TGTGCCAGCAGCTTATCTGGAGGGAGGGGTCCTAGCACAGATACGCAGTATTTT	CASSLSGGRGPSTDTQYF
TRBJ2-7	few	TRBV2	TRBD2	TGTGCCAGCAGCCAAGGACTAGCGGTAACCTACGAGCAGTACTTC	CASSQGLAVTYEQYF
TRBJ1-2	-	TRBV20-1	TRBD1	TGCAGTGCTGACAGGGGTGGCTACACCTTC	CSADRGGYTF
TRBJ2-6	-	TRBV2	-	TGTGCCAGCAGGGGGGGTCAGAACTCTGGGGCCAACGTCCTGACTTTC	CASRGGQNSGANVLTF
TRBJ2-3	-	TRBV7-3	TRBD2	TGTGCCAGCAGCGTTCTAGCGGGACCCACAGATACGCAGTATTTT	CASSVLAGPTDTQYF
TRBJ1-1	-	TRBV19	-	TGTGCCAGTAGACAGGGCGGGGTATTTGGGAACACTGAAGCTTTCTTT	CASRQGGVFGNTEAFF
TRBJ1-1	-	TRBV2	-	TGTGCCAGCGGGGGATACACTGAAGCTTTCTTT	CASGGYTEAFF
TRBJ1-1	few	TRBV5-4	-	TGTGCCAGCAGCCGCGGGGGGGGAGCTTTCTTT	CASSRGGGAFF
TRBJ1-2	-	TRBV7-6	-	TGTGCCAGCAGCTTAGCCGGTTCTACTAACTATGGCTACACCTTC	CASSLAGSTNYGYTF
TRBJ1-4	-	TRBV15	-	TGTGCCACCAGTATAAATAGGAATGAAAAACTGTTTTTT	CATSINRNEKLFF
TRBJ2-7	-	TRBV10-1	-	TGCGCCAGCAGTGAATACGAGCAGTACTTC	CASSEYEQYF
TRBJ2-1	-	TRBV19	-	TGTGCCAGTAGTGGGGATTGGCGCTCCGAGCAGTTCTTC	CASSGDWRSEQFF
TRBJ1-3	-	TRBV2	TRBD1	TGTGCCAGCAGTGAGGGGACAGGGGAAGGAAACACCATATATTTT	CASSEGTGEGNTIYF
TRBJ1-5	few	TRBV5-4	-	TGTGCCAGCAGCTTGGATAGCAATCAGCCCCAGCATTTT	CASSLDSNQPQHF
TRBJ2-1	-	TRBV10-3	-	TGTGCCATCAGTGAGTCCTTTTTACCCGGGGGGCAGTTCTTC	CAISESFLPGGQFF
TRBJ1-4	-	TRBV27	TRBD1	TGTGCCAGCAGCCCTGGGGCAGGGGGGATTGAAAAACTGTTTTTT	CASSPGAGGIEKLFF
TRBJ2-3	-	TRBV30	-	TGTGCCTGCCAAACCGGGACCCTGAAGGGACTCACAGATACGCAGTATTTT	CACQTGTLKGLTDTQYF
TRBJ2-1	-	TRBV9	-	TGTGCCAGCAGTGGGGTGGGCTACAATGAGCAGTTCTTC	CASSGVGYNEQFF
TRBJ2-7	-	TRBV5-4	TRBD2	TGTGCCAGCAGCTTGGGTACTAGCGGCCGAAAGGACGAGCAGTACTTC	CASSLGTSGRKDEQYF